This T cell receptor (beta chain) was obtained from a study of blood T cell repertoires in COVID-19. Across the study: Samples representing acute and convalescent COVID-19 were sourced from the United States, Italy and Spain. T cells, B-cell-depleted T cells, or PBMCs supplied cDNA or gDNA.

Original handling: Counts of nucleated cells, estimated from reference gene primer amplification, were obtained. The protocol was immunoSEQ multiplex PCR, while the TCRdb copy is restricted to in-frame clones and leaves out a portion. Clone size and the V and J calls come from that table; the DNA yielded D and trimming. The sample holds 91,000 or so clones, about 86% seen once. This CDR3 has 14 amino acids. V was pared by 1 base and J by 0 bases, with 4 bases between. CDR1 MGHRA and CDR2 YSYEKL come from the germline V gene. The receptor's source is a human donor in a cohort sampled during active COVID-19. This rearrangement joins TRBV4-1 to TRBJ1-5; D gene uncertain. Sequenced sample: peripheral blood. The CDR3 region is CASSQGLSNQPQHF. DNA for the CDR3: TGCGCCAGCAGCCAAGGGCTTAGCAATCAGCCCCAGCATTTT.